A selection of T cell receptor beta chains follows, all from one sample in a study of control samples from healthy donors and cancer patients. Here immunoSEQ multiplex PCR was the method, and the copy in TCRdb shows in-frame clones only, minus some. Found here are 120,000 to 150,000 clones, 80% to 95% of them singletons; the top ten hold roughly 12%. Specimen: blood. The receptors stem from a man aged 30-40 years in good health. CDR3s include the opening cysteine and the closing phenylalanine or tryptophan. A D gene is named only where the DNA matches it firmly. A clone size is listed for some rows: how often the clone was seen (once, few, many), or a class if it is expanded.

J gene: TRBJ2-3
clone size: -
V gene: TRBV6-2/TRBV6-3
D gene: TRBD2
CDR3 DNA: TGTGCCAGCAGTTACGGCGGACTAGTAACAGATACGCAGTATTTT
CDR3 protein: CASSYGGLVTDTQYF

J gene: TRBJ2-7
clone size: -
V gene: TRBV28
D gene: TRBD2
CDR3 DNA: TGTGCCAGCAGCCGCCCAACTAGCGCCACGTCCTACGAGCAGTACTTC
CDR3 protein: CASSRPTSATSYEQYF

J gene: TRBJ1-6
clone size: -
V gene: TRBV4-2
D gene: -
CDR3 DNA: TGTGCCAGCAGCCTGCTTACAGGGTCTGGTTCACCCCTCCACTTT
CDR3 protein: CASSLLTGSGSPLHF

J gene: TRBJ2-3
clone size: -
V gene: TRBV7-9
D gene: -
CDR3 DNA: TGTGCCAGCAGCCCTGGACTACGCACAGATACGCAGTATTTT
CDR3 protein: CASSPGLRTDTQYF

J gene: TRBJ1-2
clone size: -
V gene: TRBV10-3
D gene: -
CDR3 DNA: TGTGCCATCAGTGATGGGCAGATTGGGGCTGATGGCTACACCTTC
CDR3 protein: CAISDGQIGADGYTF

J gene: TRBJ1-4
clone size: -
V gene: TRBV2
D gene: TRBD1
CDR3 DNA: TGTGCCAGTTCCCGGGACAGGGGGAAGACTAATGAAAAACTGTTTTTT
CDR3 protein: CASSRDRGKTNEKLFF

J gene: TRBJ2-5
clone size: -
V gene: TRBV2
D gene: TRBD1
CDR3 DNA: TGTGCCAGCAGTGAAGGGCAGGGGGCCTGGGAGACCCAGTACTTC
CDR3 protein: CASSEGQGAWETQYF

J gene: TRBJ2-3
clone size: -
V gene: TRBV2
D gene: -
CDR3 DNA: TGTGCCAGCAGTGAGGGGGGTACTCAGTATTTT
CDR3 protein: CASSEGGTQYF

J gene: TRBJ1-2
clone size: -
V gene: TRBV11-2
D gene: -
CDR3 DNA: TGTGCCAGCAGCTTTAGCTCGGGCACTGGCTACACCTTC
CDR3 protein: CASSFSSGTGYTF

J gene: TRBJ2-7
clone size: -
V gene: TRBV18
D gene: TRBD1
CDR3 DNA: TGTGCCAGCTCATCGATACAGGGGTACCCCCCCGAGCAGTACTTC
CDR3 protein: CASSSIQGYPPEQYF

J gene: TRBJ1-6
clone size: few
V gene: TRBV30
D gene: -
CDR3 DNA: TGTGCCTATACAGATTATAATTCACCCCTCCACTTT
CDR3 protein: CAYTDYNSPLHF

J gene: TRBJ2-2
clone size: -
V gene: TRBV7-3
D gene: -
CDR3 DNA: TGTGCCAGCAGCTTAGGTCGGGGGACCGGGGAGCTGTTTTTT
CDR3 protein: CASSLGRGTGELFF

J gene: TRBJ1-5
clone size: -
V gene: TRBV3-1/TRBV3-2
D gene: -
CDR3 DNA: TGTGCCAGCAGCCAAGGGAGCCAGCCCCAGCATTTT
CDR3 protein: CASSQGSQPQHF

J gene: TRBJ1-1
clone size: -
V gene: TRBV29-1
D gene: TRBD1
CDR3 DNA: TGCAGCGCCGGGGACAGGGACAACACTGAAGCTTTCTTT
CDR3 protein: CSAGDRDNTEAFF

J gene: TRBJ2-4
clone size: -
V gene: TRBV6-6
D gene: -
CDR3 DNA: TGTGCCAGCAGTCACCGGGACATCCCTTGGGGGGAGAACATTCAGTACTTC
CDR3 protein: CASSHRDIPWGENIQYF

J gene: TRBJ1-3
clone size: once
V gene: TRBV30
D gene: -
CDR3 DNA: TGTGCCTGGAGCGTTTCCGGAAACACCATATATTTT
CDR3 protein: CAWSVSGNTIYF

J gene: TRBJ2-7
clone size: -
V gene: TRBV7-8
D gene: -
CDR3 DNA: TGTGCCAGCAGCTTAGGCGATCGGGAGCAGTACTTC
CDR3 protein: CASSLGDREQYF

J gene: TRBJ1-3
clone size: -
V gene: TRBV9
D gene: TRBD1
CDR3 DNA: TGTGCCAGCAGCGTAATGGGACAGGGGAACACCATATATTTT
CDR3 protein: CASSVMGQGNTIYF

J gene: TRBJ2-2
clone size: -
V gene: TRBV9
D gene: -
CDR3 DNA: TGTGCCAGCAGCGTAGGCCTAGCGCCGGAGCTGTTTTTT
CDR3 protein: CASSVGLAPELFF

J gene: TRBJ1-6
clone size: -
V gene: TRBV10-3
D gene: -
CDR3 DNA: TGTGCCATCAGTGAGGGGGGTTTGAATTCACCCCTCCACTTT
CDR3 protein: CAISEGGLNSPLHF

J gene: TRBJ2-2
clone size: large
V gene: TRBV4-2
D gene: -
CDR3 DNA: TGTGCCAGCAGCCAAGATCTTGGCGGGACCGGGGAGCTGTTTTTT
CDR3 protein: CASSQDLGGTGELFF

J gene: TRBJ2-7
clone size: -
V gene: TRBV11-3
D gene: TRBD1
CDR3 DNA: TGTGCCAGCAGCCCCAGACAGGGGCACGAGCAGTACTTC
CDR3 protein: CASSPRQGHEQYF

J gene: TRBJ2-5
clone size: -
V gene: TRBV4-1
D gene: -
CDR3 DNA: TGCGCCAGCAGCCAAGGGGTTGGGGTGACCCAGTACTTC
CDR3 protein: CASSQGVGVTQYF